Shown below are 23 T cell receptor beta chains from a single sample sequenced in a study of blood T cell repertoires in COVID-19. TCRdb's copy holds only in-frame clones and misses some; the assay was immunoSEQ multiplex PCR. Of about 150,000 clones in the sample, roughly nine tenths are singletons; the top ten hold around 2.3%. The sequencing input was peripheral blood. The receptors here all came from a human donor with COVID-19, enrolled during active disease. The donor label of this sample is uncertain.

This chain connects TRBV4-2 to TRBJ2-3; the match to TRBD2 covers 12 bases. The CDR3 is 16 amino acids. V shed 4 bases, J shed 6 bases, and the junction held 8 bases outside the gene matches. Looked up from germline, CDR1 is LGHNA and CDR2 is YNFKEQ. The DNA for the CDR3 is TGTGCCAGCAGCCGGTTGCTAGCGGGGGGGCCGGATACGCAGTATTTT. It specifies CASSRLLAGGPDTQYF.

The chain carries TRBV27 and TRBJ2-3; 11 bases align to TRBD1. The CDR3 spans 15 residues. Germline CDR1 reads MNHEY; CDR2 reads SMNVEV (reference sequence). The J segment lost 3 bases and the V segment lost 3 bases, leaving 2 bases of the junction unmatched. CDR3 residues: CASSFGQGATDTQYF. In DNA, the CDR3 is TGTGCCAGCAGTTTTGGACAGGGGGCTACAGATACGCAGTATTTT.

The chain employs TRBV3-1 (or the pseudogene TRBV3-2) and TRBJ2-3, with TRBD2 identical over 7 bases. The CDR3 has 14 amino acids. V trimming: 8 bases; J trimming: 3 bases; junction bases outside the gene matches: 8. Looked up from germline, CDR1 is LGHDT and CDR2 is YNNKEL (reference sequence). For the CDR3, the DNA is TGTGCCAGCTATTTCGGGGGGTTGACAGATACGCAGTATTTT. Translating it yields CASYFGGLTDTQYF.

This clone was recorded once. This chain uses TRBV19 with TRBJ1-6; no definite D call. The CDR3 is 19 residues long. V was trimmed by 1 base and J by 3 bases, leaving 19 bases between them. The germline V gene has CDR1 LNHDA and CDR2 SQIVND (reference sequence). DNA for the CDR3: TGTGCCAGTAGTATAGGGGCTGGGTCGGCTTCTGACTATAATTCACCCCTCCACTTT. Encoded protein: CASSIGAGSASDYNSPLHF.

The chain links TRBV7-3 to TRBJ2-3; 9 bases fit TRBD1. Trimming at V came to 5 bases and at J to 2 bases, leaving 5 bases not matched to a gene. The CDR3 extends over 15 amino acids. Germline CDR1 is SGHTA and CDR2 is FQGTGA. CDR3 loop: CASSLQGAATDTQYF. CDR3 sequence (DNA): TGTGCCAGCAGCCTACAGGGGGCCGCCACAGATACGCAGTATTTT.

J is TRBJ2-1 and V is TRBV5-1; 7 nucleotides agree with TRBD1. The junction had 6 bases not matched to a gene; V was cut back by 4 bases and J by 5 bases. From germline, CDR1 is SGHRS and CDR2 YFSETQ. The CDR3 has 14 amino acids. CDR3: CASSAGTDDNEQFF. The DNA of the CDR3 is TGCGCCAGCAGCGCCGGGACAGACGACAATGAGCAGTTCTTC.

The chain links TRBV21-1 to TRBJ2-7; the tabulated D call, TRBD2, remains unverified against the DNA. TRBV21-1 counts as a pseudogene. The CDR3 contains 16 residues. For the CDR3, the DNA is TGTGCCAGCAGCAAAGTAGGGCTAGCGACTTCCTACGAGCAGTACTTC. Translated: CASSKVGLATSYEQYF.

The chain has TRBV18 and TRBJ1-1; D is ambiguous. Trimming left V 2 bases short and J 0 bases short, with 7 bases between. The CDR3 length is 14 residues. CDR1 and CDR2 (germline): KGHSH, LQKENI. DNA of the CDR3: TGTGCCAGCTCACCAAACAGCATGAACACTGAAGCTTTCTTT. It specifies CASSPNSMNTEAFF.

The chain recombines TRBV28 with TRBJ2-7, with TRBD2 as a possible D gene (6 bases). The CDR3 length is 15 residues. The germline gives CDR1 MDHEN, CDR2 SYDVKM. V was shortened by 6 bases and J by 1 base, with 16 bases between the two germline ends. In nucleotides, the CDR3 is TGTGCCAGCAGGGGGGACTCCGGAGGTTCCTACGAGCAGTACTTC. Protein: CASRGDSGGSYEQYF.

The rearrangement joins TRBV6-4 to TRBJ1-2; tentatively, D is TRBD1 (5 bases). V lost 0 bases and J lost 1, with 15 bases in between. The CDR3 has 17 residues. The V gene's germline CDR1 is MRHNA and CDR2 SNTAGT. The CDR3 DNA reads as TGTGCCAGCAGTGACTCAAACAGGATGTCCCATAACTATGGCTACACCTTC. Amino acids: CASSDSNRMSHNYGYTF.

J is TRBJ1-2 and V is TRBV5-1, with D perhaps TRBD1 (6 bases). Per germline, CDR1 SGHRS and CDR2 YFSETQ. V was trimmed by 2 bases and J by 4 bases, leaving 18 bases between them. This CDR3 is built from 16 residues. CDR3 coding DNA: TGCGCCAGCAGCTTTGGGGATCGACAGGTCGGCTATGGCTACACCTTC. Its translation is CASSFGDRQVGYGYTF.

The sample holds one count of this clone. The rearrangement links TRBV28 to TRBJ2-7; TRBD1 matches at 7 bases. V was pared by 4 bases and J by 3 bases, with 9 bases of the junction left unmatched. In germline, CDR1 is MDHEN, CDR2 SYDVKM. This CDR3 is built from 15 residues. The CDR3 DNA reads TGTGCCAGCAGTTGGGGGACAGACATGGTCTACGAGCAGTACTTC. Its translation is CASSWGTDMVYEQYF.

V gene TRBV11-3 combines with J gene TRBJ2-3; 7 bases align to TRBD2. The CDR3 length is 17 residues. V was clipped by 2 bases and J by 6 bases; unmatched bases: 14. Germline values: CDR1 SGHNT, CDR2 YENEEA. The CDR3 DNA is TGTGCCAGCAGCTTAACTCCCTCCGCGGGAGACCCGGATACGCAGTATTTT. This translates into CASSLTPSAGDPDTQYF.

The CDR3 region has the DNA TGTGCCACCAGCAGAGGGGGGGTCGAGACCCAGTACTTC. Amino acids: CATSRGGVETQYF. The rearrangement joins TRBV15 to TRBJ2-5, with a weak D call TRBD2 (6 bases). The CDR3 length is 13 residues. V was shortened by 1 base and J by 5 bases, with 8 bases between the two germline ends. The germline V gene encodes CDR1 LNHNV and CDR2 YYDKDF (reference sequence).

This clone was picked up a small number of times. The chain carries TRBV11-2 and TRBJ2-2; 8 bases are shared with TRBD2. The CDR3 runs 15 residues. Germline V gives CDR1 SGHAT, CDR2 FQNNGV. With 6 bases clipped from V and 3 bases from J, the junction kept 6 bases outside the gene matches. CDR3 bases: TGTGCCAGCAGGCAACTAGCGGAGCACACCGGGGAGCTGTTTTTT. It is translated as CASRQLAEHTGELFF.

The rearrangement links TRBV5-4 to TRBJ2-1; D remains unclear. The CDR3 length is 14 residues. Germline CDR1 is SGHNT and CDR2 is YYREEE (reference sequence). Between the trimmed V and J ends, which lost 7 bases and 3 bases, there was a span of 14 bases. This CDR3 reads CASGRVIDYNEQFF. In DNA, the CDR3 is TGTGCCAGCGGCCGGGTAATAGACTACAATGAGCAGTTCTTC.

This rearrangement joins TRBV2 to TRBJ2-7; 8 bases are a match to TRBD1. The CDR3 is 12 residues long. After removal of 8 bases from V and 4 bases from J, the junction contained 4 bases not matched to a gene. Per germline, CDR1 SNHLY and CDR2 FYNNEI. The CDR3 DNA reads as TGTGCCAGCGCCGGGACAGGATACGAGCAGTACTTC. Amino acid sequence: CASAGTGYEQYF.

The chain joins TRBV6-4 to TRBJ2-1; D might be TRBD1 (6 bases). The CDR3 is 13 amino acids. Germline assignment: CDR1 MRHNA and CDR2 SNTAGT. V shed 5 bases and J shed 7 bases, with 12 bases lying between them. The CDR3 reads CASSQGQLNEQFF. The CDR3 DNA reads TGTGCCAGCAGTCAAGGACAGTTGAATGAGCAGTTCTTC.

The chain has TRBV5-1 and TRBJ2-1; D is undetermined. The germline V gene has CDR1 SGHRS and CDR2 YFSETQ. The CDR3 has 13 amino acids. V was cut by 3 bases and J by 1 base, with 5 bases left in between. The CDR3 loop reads CASSSRSYNEQFF. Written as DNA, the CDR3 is TGCGCCAGCAGCTCCAGATCCTACAATGAGCAGTTCTTC.

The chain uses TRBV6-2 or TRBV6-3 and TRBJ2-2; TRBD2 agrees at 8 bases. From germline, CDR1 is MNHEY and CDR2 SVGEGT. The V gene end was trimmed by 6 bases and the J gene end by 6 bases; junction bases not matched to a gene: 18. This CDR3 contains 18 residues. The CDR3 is CASSPAGGGRLGAGELFF. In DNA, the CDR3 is TGTGCCAGCAGCCCGGCGGGGGGCGGGAGACTTGGGGCCGGGGAGCTGTTTTTT.

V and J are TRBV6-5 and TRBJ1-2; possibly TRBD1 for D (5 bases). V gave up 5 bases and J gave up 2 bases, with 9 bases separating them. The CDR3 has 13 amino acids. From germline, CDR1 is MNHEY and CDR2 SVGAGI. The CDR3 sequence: CASSPTDNYGYTF. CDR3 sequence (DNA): TGTGCCAGCAGTCCGACAGACAACTATGGCTACACCTTC.

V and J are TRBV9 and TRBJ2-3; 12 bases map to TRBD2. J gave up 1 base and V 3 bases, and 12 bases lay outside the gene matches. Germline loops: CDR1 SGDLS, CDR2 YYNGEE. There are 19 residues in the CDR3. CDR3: CASSAGLAGRLAGTDTQYF. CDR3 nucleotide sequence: TGTGCCAGCAGCGCCGGACTAGCGGGACGCCTAGCAGGCACAGATACGCAGTATTTT.

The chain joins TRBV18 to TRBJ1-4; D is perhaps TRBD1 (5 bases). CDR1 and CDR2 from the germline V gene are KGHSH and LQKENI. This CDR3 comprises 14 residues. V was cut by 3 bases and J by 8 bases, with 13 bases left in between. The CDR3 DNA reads TGTGCCAGCTCACCGGACCGGCGACAGGAAAAACTGTTTTTT. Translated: CASSPDRRQEKLFF.